The 27 T cell receptor beta chains below all came from one sample that was sequenced in a study of T cell responses to AZD1222 COVID-19 vaccine. Profiling relied on immunoSEQ multiplex PCR, and the TCRdb table lists in-frame clones only, not all of them. The repertoire holds about 140,000 clones, with about nine tenths as singletons. The sequenced sample was peripheral blood, obtained on day 0 of AZD1222 vaccination. The receptors shown here come from an adult in good health.

The genes are TRBV2 and TRBJ2-3, with D possibly being TRBD1 or TRBD2 (5 bases each). Deletions cut 7 bases from V and 4 bases from J, with 15 bases between. The CDR3 sequence is 14 residues long. CDR1 is SNHLY, CDR2 FYNNEI, per germline. The CDR3 sequence is CASTTGTVSDTQYF. The CDR3 coding sequence is TGTGCCAGCACGACCGGGACCGTATCAGATACGCAGTATTTT.

This sequence joins TRBV7-9 and TRBJ2-7; 9 nucleotides agree with TRBD1. There are 17 residues in the CDR3. Germline V gene data show CDR1 as SEHNR and CDR2 as FQNEAQ (reference sequence). The J segment lost 4 bases and the V segment lost 0 bases, leaving 10 bases of the junction unmatched. CDR3 coding DNA: TGTGCCAGCAGCTTAGCGTTGGGTCGGGACAGGGCTTACGAGCAGTACTTC. Translation: CASSLALGRDRAYEQYF.

V and J are TRBV9 and TRBJ2-7, with D possibly called TRBD1 or TRBD2 (6 bases each). V gave up 0 bases and J gave up 3 bases, with 13 bases separating them. CDR1 SGDLS and CDR2 YYNGEE come from the germline V gene. This CDR3 is built from 15 residues. CDR3 coding DNA: TGTGCCAGCAGCGTAGCTTGGGGGGCAGACTACGAGCAGTACTTC. Protein: CASSVAWGADYEQYF.

The chain uses TRBV6-6 and TRBJ1-5; a weak D match, TRBD1 (5 bases). Trimming removed 4 bases at V and 3 bases at J, with 16 bases between. The CDR3 contains 16 residues. The germline V gene has CDR1 MNHNY and CDR2 SVGAGI (reference sequence). The CDR3 sequence: CASSWVPGQDNQPQHF. For the CDR3, the DNA is TGTGCCAGCAGTTGGGTGCCAGGGCAGGACAATCAGCCCCAGCATTTT.

The CDR3 loop reads CASSQQAQGAWNTIYF. The CDR3, as DNA: TGTGCCAGCAGCCAGCAGGCACAGGGGGCGTGGAACACCATATATTTT. The rearrangement joins TRBV7-2 to TRBJ1-3; 9 positions match TRBD1. CDR3 length equals 16 residues. J gave up 7 bases and V 5 bases, and 12 bases lay outside the gene matches. Per germline, CDR1 SGHTA and CDR2 FQGNSA.

The rearrangement links TRBV5-4 to TRBJ2-1; 10 bases align to TRBD2. The V gene end was trimmed by 8 bases and the J gene end by 5 bases; junction bases not matched to a gene: 10. This CDR3 is 15 amino acids long. CDR1 and CDR2 (germline): SGHNT, YYREEE (reference sequence). The DNA for the CDR3 is TGTGCCAGTAGAAAAGCGGGGGGGTCAGACAATGAGCAGTTCTTC. Protein sequence: CASRKAGGSDNEQFF.

The chain carries TRBV5-1 and TRBJ2-7; 11 nucleotides align to TRBD2. Germline CDR1 reads SGHRS; CDR2 reads YFSETQ. The CDR3 has 15 residues. V shed 4 bases, J shed 2 bases, and the junction held 5 bases outside the gene matches. The CDR3 loop reads CASSLGTSGPYEQYF. CDR3 coding DNA: TGCGCCAGCAGCCTAGGGACTAGCGGACCCTACGAGCAGTACTTC.

The gene calls are TRBV5-1 and TRBJ2-7; 9 nucleotides match TRBD1. Germline loops: CDR1 SGHRS, CDR2 YFSETQ. CDR3 length: 15 residues. V shed 2 bases and J 7 bases; nucleotides not matched to a gene: 10. The CDR3 region is CASSLVPGQGGEQYF. The DNA for the CDR3 is TGCGCCAGCAGCTTAGTACCGGGACAGGGAGGGGAGCAGTACTTC.

This rearrangement joins TRBV5-1 to TRBJ1-2; the match to TRBD1 covers 10 bases. V was pared by 1 base and J by 3 bases, with 6 bases of the junction left unmatched. Germline lookup yields CDR1 SGHRS and CDR2 YFSETQ. CDR3 length: 16 amino acids. The CDR3 sequence: CASSLSGTGDYYGYTF. The CDR3 DNA reads as TGCGCCAGCAGCTTGTCCGGGACAGGGGACTACTATGGCTACACCTTC.

The chain recombines TRBV21-1 with TRBJ1-5; the tabulated D call, TRBD1, remains unverified against the DNA. TRBV21-1 is a recognized pseudogene. CDR3 length equals 13 residues. This CDR3 reads CASSDRVNQPQHF. As DNA, the CDR3 is TGTGCCAGCAGCGACAGAGTCAATCAGCCCCAGCATTTT.

This chain uses TRBV2 with TRBJ1-6; D remains ambiguous. The CDR3 is 13 amino acids. Germline loops: CDR1 SNHLY, CDR2 FYNNEI. Trimming stripped 5 bases from V and 9 bases from J, with 11 bases between. The DNA of the CDR3 is TGTGCCAGCAGTACGGCACAGTCTTCACCCCTCCACTTT. Translating it yields CASSTAQSSPLHF.

This chain joins TRBV4-2 and TRBJ2-7; 7 positions agree with TRBD2. Trimming cost V 2 bases and J 5 bases; bases outside gene matches: 3. The CDR3 extends over 13 amino acids. CDR1 LGHNA and CDR2 YNFKEQ come from the germline V gene. The CDR3 DNA reads as TGTGCCAGCAGCCAAAGGGCGGGAGACGAGCAGTACTTC. It yields the protein CASSQRAGDEQYF.

V gene TRBV6-5 combines with J gene TRBJ2-3; tentative D call: TRBD2 (7 bases). V shed 7 bases and J shed 3 bases, with 17 bases lying between them. This CDR3 has 15 amino acids. CDR1 is MNHEY and CDR2 is SVGAGI in the germline V gene. CDR3 region: CASTQWGGGTDTQYF. CDR3 DNA: TGTGCCAGCACTCAATGGGGGGGCGGGACAGATACGCAGTATTTT.

The chain has TRBV27 and TRBJ1-6; D remains ambiguous. This CDR3 region has 13 residues. V was shortened by 3 bases and J by 6 bases, with 6 bases between the two germline ends. From germline, CDR1 is MNHEY and CDR2 SMNVEV (reference sequence). As DNA, the CDR3 is TGTGCCAGCAGTTTCCAGGTTAATTCACCCCTCCACTTT. Its protein is CASSFQVNSPLHF.

The chain has TRBV19 and TRBJ1-1, with D maybe TRBD1 (5 bases). Trimming took 3 bases from V and 11 from J, leaving 16 bases between them. Germline CDR1 is LNHDA and CDR2 is SQIVND (reference sequence). CDR3 length: 13 amino acids. CDR3 sequence: CASSIEQGMTAFF. The CDR3 region has the DNA TGTGCCAGTAGTATTGAGCAGGGCATGACGGCTTTCTTT.

The chain recombines TRBV6-4 with TRBJ2-1, with a tentative D call TRBD2 (5 bases). The CDR3 is made up of 15 amino acids. Trimming removed 2 bases from V and 4 bases from J, with 12 bases in between. The germline V gene has CDR1 MRHNA and CDR2 SNTAGT. The DNA of the CDR3 is TGTGCCAGCAGTGACGGGTTAGCGCGATACAATGAGCAGTTCTTC. Its protein product is CASSDGLARYNEQFF.

The chain uses TRBV28 and TRBJ1-5; D is unclear. The V gene's germline CDR1 is MDHEN and CDR2 SYDVKM. The CDR3 totals 13 residues. Trimming took off 2 bases at V and 10 bases at J, with 12 bases between the two ends. The CDR3 DNA reads as TGTGCCAGCAGTTTAGCGGTTCTAGGTCCCCAGCATTTT. It encodes CASSLAVLGPQHF.

For this clone: This may stem from a read error, because a much larger clone lies one nucleotide away. In the same sample, other DNA sequences code for this CDR3. The J gene is TRBJ1-2, the V gene TRBV6-5, with 7 bases that match TRBD1. V trimming: 5 bases; J trimming: 2 bases; junction bases outside the gene matches: 2. The germline V gene has CDR1 MNHEY and CDR2 SVGAGI. This CDR3 is 13 amino acids long. The CDR3 sequence: CASSPDRNYGYTF. The CDR3 DNA follows: TGTGCCAGCAGTCCGGACAGGAACTATGGCTACACCTTC.

This clone was seen a few times. The chain links TRBV7-9 to TRBJ1-1; D is unresolved. This CDR3 is 14 amino acids long. The V gene's germline CDR1 is SEHNR and CDR2 FQNEAQ (reference sequence). Trimming removed 2 bases at V and 7 bases at J, with 14 bases between. The CDR3 is CASSLQGPKDEAFF. CDR3 nucleotides: TGTGCCAGCAGCTTACAAGGACCTAAAGATGAAGCTTTCTTT.

This chain links TRBV18 with TRBJ1-1, with D possibly TRBD1 on 5 matching bases. The V and J ends lost 3 bases and 1 base respectively, with 9 bases between them. The CDR3 spans 14 residues. Germline values: CDR1 KGHSH, CDR2 LQKENI. CDR3 DNA sequence: TGTGCCAGCTCACCGGGGCAGCCGAACACTGAAGCTTTCTTT. It yields the protein CASSPGQPNTEAFF.

The chain has TRBV6-5 and TRBJ1-2; D is unclear. Germline values: CDR1 MNHEY, CDR2 SVGAGI. V was cut by 0 bases and J by 0 bases, with 8 bases left in between. The CDR3 consists of 15 residues. The DNA of the CDR3 is TGTGCCAGCAGTTACTCGGAAACAACTAACTATGGCTACACCTTC. Protein product: CASSYSETTNYGYTF.

This chain joins TRBV7-9 and TRBJ1-4; D not resolved. This CDR3 contains 15 residues. Germline V CDR1 and CDR2: SEHNR, FQNEAQ (reference sequence). Deletions cut 1 base from V and 5 bases from J, with 11 bases between. CDR3: CASSLGVGLNEKLFF. CDR3 DNA: TGTGCCAGCAGCTTAGGTGTGGGGTTAAATGAAAAACTGTTTTTT. Drawing the rest from reference TRBV7-9 and TRBJ1-4, the complete variable domain is DTGVSQNPRHKITKRGQNVTFRCDPISEHNRLYWYRQTLGQGPEFLTYFQNEAQLEKSRLLSDRFSAERPKGSFSTLEIQRTEQGDSAMYLCASSLGVGLNEKLFFGSGTQLSVL.

The rearrangement joins TRBV6-5 to TRBJ1-3, with D uncertain. The CDR3 sequence is 11 residues long. Germline V gives CDR1 MNHEY, CDR2 SVGAGI. Trimming took 6 bases from V and 4 from J, leaving 4 bases between them. The CDR3 region has the DNA TGTGCCAGCAGGACCGGAAACACCATATATTTT. It specifies CASRTGNTIYF.

The V call is TRBV6-5, the J call TRBJ2-7; weak D call: TRBD1 (5 bases). Germline CDR1 MNHEY, CDR2 SVGAGI. This CDR3 spans 16 amino acids. The germline V and J ends were trimmed by 0 bases and 3 bases, with 15 bases remaining between them. The CDR3 loop reads CASSYSGQGSHYEQYF. The DNA for the CDR3 is TGTGCCAGCAGTTACTCGGGGCAGGGAAGTCACTACGAGCAGTACTTC.

V gene TRBV29-1 combines with J gene TRBJ1-2, with a possible D match to TRBD1 (5 bases). Germline V gene lookup returns CDR1 SQVTM and CDR2 ANQGSEA. V was cut by 6 bases and J by 4 bases, with 12 bases left in between. The CDR3 has 12 residues. CDR3 in amino acids: CSVDGDVYGYTF. The CDR3 DNA reads as TGCAGCGTCGACGGGGACGTCTATGGCTACACCTTC.

The chain recombines TRBV20-1 with TRBJ2-3; D remains ambiguous. CDR1 and CDR2 (germline): DFQATT, SNEGSKA (reference sequence). Trimming removed 2 bases at V and 4 bases at J, with 4 bases between. This CDR3 has 11 amino acids. CDR3 protein: CSARFSDTQYF. Here the CDR3 DNA reads TGCAGTGCTAGATTTTCAGATACGCAGTATTTT.

This sequence joins TRBV19 and TRBJ2-7; TRBD2 is a possible D gene (6 bases). This CDR3 comprises 16 residues. V shed 0 bases and J shed 2 bases, with 14 bases lying between them. CDR1 LNHDA and CDR2 SQIVND come from the germline V gene (reference sequence). CDR3 bases: TGTGCCAGTAGTATAGATTCAGGGACTCGAGCCTACGAGCAGTACTTC. Translating it yields CASSIDSGTRAYEQYF.